These 5 T cell receptor beta chains originate from one sample sequenced in a study of T cell changes during pregnancy in multiple sclerosis. Generated by immunoSEQ multiplex PCR, the TCRdb table keeps only in-frame clones and is missing some. This table holds tens of thousands of clones, about nine tenths found once. The material sequenced was CD8+ T cells from peripheral blood mononuclear cells, taken after pregnancy. The receptors originated from a female donor with multiple sclerosis, enrolled in a pregnancy study.

CDR3 region: CASSPRETQYF. CDR3 nucleotides: TGTGCCAGCAGCCCGAGAGAGACCCAGTACTTC. This chain uses TRBV7-9 with TRBJ2-5; D unclear. V was cut by 5 bases and J by 4 bases, with 5 bases left in between. From germline, CDR1 is SEHNR and CDR2 FQNEAQ (reference sequence). This CDR3 spans 11 amino acids.

The rearrangement uses TRBV19 and TRBJ1-6, with 7 bases identical to TRBD1. Germline V gene sequence: CDR1 LNHDA, CDR2 SQIVND (reference sequence). The trim removed 6 bases at V and 7 bases at J, leaving 3 bases unmatched. This CDR3 has 13 residues. Here the CDR3 reads CASRAGQNSPLHF. As DNA, the CDR3 is TGTGCCAGTAGGGCGGGACAGAATTCACCCCTCCACTTT.

V is TRBV5-6 and J is TRBJ1-2, with D unresolved. The CDR3 sequence is 15 residues long. Trimming stripped 5 bases from V and 0 bases from J, with 14 bases between. Per germline, CDR1 SGHDT and CDR2 YYEEEE. This CDR3 is CASRGRREANYGYTF. The CDR3 DNA reads as TGTGCCAGCAGGGGGAGACGGGAAGCTAACTATGGCTACACCTTC. Drawing the rest from reference TRBV5-6 and TRBJ1-2, the complete variable domain is DAGVTQSPTHLIKTRGQQVTLRCSPKSGHDTVSWYQQALGQGPQFIFQYYEEEERQRGNFPDRFSGHQFPNYSSELNVNALLLGDSALYLCASRGRREANYGYTFGSGTRLTVV.

J is TRBJ2-3 and V is TRBV19, with 10 bases aligning to TRBD1. The CDR3 runs to 15 residues. Germline V gives CDR1 LNHDA, CDR2 SQIVND (reference sequence). The ends lost 7 bases at V and 4 bases at J; junction bases unmatched: 8. The CDR3 protein is CASKDRGFPPDTQYF. The CDR3 bases are TGTGCCAGTAAGGACAGGGGGTTCCCCCCAGATACGCAGTATTTT.

This chain uses TRBV28 with TRBJ2-1, with a possible D match to TRBD1 (6 bases). Trimming shortened V by 6 bases and J by 9 bases, and 12 bases separated the two germline ends. Germline CDR1 is MDHEN and CDR2 is SYDVKM. This CDR3 spans 12 amino acids. Here the CDR3 reads CASSHRVGEQFF. CDR3 in DNA: TGTGCCAGCAGCCACAGGGTTGGTGAGCAGTTCTTC.